This passage covers 15 T cell receptor beta chains from one sample sequenced in a study of blood T cell repertoires in COVID-19. Only in-frame clones appear in the TCRdb table, and some are missing; sequencing was by immunoSEQ multiplex PCR. The repertoire includes some 240,000 clones, 84% of them detected once, and 9.7% sits in the top ten. Sequenced sample: peripheral blood. These receptors came from a man aged 50-59 years with active or convalescent COVID-19.

The rearrangement links TRBV4-3 to TRBJ1-2; weak D call: TRBD1 (6 bases). V lost 1 base, J lost 8 bases, and 17 bases lay in between. CDR3 length equals 15 residues. The germline V gene encodes CDR1 LGHNA and CDR2 YSLEER. The CDR3 bases are TGCGCCAGCAGCCAAGGGCCGGCGGGGGCCGGAGGCTACACCTTC. Protein sequence: CASSQGPAGAGGYTF.

To note about this clone: Other DNA sequences within the sample encode an identical CDR3. V and J are TRBV2 and TRBJ2-7; D might be TRBD2 (7 bases). CDR3 length equals 14 residues. V was trimmed by 3 bases and J by 3 bases, leaving 12 bases between them. CDR1 and CDR2 from the germline V gene are SNHLY and FYNNEI. The CDR3 region is CASSDQGRDYEQYF. CDR3 nucleotides: TGTGCCAGCAGTGACCAGGGGAGGGACTACGAGCAGTACTTC.

As DNA, the CDR3 is TGTGCCAGCAGCTTCGGGGGTCCAAATCAGCCCCAGCATTTT. Translation: CASSFGGPNQPQHF. The chain uses TRBV11-2 and TRBJ1-5; D might be TRBD1 (5 bases). Germline CDR1 SGHAT, CDR2 FQNNGV. The length of the CDR3 is 14 residues. V was shortened by 3 bases and J by 4 bases, with 10 bases between the two germline ends.

The rearrangement uses TRBV25-1 and TRBJ1-2; 10 nucleotides agree with TRBD1. Germline CDR1 and CDR2: MGHDK and SYGVNS. V was clipped by 6 bases and J by 0 bases; unmatched bases: 13. The CDR3 length is 18 residues. The CDR3 is CASRPTGTGEVANYGYTF. In nucleotides, the CDR3 is TGTGCCAGCAGACCTACCGGGACAGGGGAGGTAGCTAACTATGGCTACACCTTC.

The chain couples TRBV5-1 to TRBJ2-7, with D possibly TRBD1 on 6 matching bases. V shed 4 bases and J shed 3 bases, with 17 bases lying between them. Germline V lookup: CDR1 SGHRS, CDR2 YFSETQ. CDR3 length: 15 amino acids. CDR3 sequence (DNA): TGCGCCAGCAGCCCCGAAGACAGGAGATACTACGAGCAGTACTTC. Residues: CASSPEDRRYYEQYF.

This chain joins TRBV28 and TRBJ2-2; 8 bases map to TRBD2. Germline V lookup: CDR1 MDHEN, CDR2 SYDVKM. The V and J ends lost 6 bases and 7 bases, in that order; junction bases with no gene match: 7. The CDR3 has 14 amino acids. As DNA, the CDR3 is TGTGCCAGCAGATTTAGCGGGATGTACGGGGAGCTGTTTTTT. Encoded protein: CASRFSGMYGELFF.

This chain joins TRBV5-4 and TRBJ1-2; the match to TRBD1 covers 7 bases. Trimming took 0 bases from V and 8 from J; bases not matched to a gene: 10. Germline values: CDR1 SGHNT, CDR2 YYREEE (reference sequence). This CDR3 region has 15 residues. The CDR3 sequence is CASSLALTGTEGYTF. CDR3 bases: TGTGCCAGCAGCTTGGCCTTGACAGGGACGGAAGGCTACACCTTC.

The chain recombines TRBV27 with TRBJ2-1; D is undetermined. Trimming removed 5 bases at V and 7 bases at J, with 9 bases between. The CDR3 covers 12 residues. Germline assignment: CDR1 MNHEY and CDR2 SMNVEV (reference sequence). In nucleotides, the CDR3 is TGTGCCAGCAGTCCGGGTGTTAATGAGCAGTTCTTC. It yields the protein CASSPGVNEQFF.

The V gene is TRBV15, the J gene TRBJ2-5; a possible D gene is TRBD1 (5 bases). This CDR3 region has 15 residues. V lost 0 bases, J lost 5 bases, and 13 bases lay in between. In germline, CDR1 is LNHNV, CDR2 YYDKDF (reference sequence). CDR3 nucleotides: TGTGCCACCAGCAGAGATTTAACATCAGGGGAGACCCAGTACTTC. This encodes CATSRDLTSGETQYF. Supplemented by reference TRBV15 and TRBJ2-5, the full variable domain reads DAMVIQNPRYQVTQFGKPVTLSCSQTLNHNVMYWYQQKSSQAPKLLFHYYDKDFNNEADTPDNFQSRRPNTSFCFLDIRSPGLGDTAMYLCATSRDLTSGETQYFGPGTRLLVL.

This clone was detected only once. This CDR3 reads CASSDTQGRRDTEAFF. For the CDR3, the DNA is TGTGCCAGTAGTGACACACAGGGAAGGCGGGACACTGAAGCTTTCTTT. The chain links TRBV19 to TRBJ1-1; a weak D match, TRBD1 (6 bases). The CDR3 is 16 residues long. Per germline, CDR1 LNHDA and CDR2 SQIVND (reference sequence). Deletions cut 5 bases from V and 3 bases from J, with 19 bases between.

The chain carries TRBV9 and TRBJ2-7; D is undetermined. The CDR3 has 15 residues. With 0 bases removed from V and 9 bases from J, the gap between germline ends came to 19 bases. The germline V gene encodes CDR1 SGDLS and CDR2 YYNGEE. The CDR3 bases are TGTGCCAGCAGCGTAGGTAAGCGACTTCATCTCCGGCAGTACGTC. It encodes CASSVGKRLHLRQYV.

V and J are TRBV29-1 and TRBJ1-1, with a tentative D call TRBD1 (6 bases). The CDR3 consists of 13 residues. Germline V gene sequence: CDR1 SQVTM, CDR2 ANQGSEA. V lost 7 bases to trimming and J lost 1 base, with 13 bases between them. The CDR3 DNA sequence: TGCAGCGCCATGGGGGCCTCGAACACTGAAGCTTTCTTT. Its protein product is CSAMGASNTEAFF.

The chain couples TRBV13 to TRBJ1-4; 10 bases agree with TRBD1. The CDR3 contains 19 residues. V dropped 1 base and J dropped 5; count of bases not matched to a gene: 13. Germline CDR1 PRHDT, CDR2 FYEKMQ (reference sequence). CDR3 nucleotide sequence: TGTGCCAGCAGCTTAGCGACAGGGGGCAATTTAGGAAAGAATGAAAAACTGTTTTTT. Protein sequence: CASSLATGGNLGKNEKLFF.

The chain carries TRBV18 and TRBJ1-2; tentative D call: TRBD1 (5 bases). Germline V CDR1 and CDR2: KGHSH, LQKENI. V lost 8 bases, J lost 2 bases, and 12 bases lay in between. This CDR3 region has 13 residues. The CDR3, as DNA: TGTGCCAGCACCCTAGACAGAAACTATGGCTACACCTTC. Translating it yields CASTLDRNYGYTF.

The chain couples TRBV7-2 to TRBJ2-5; 9 nucleotides match TRBD2. Germline V CDR1 and CDR2: SGHTA, FQGNSA. Trimming at V came to 4 bases and at J to 2 bases, leaving 14 bases not matched to a gene. The CDR3 spans 18 residues. In DNA form, the CDR3 reads TGTGCCAGCAGCTCCGCCAACTCCCCTAGCGGGGATCAAGAGACCCAGTACTTC. Residues: CASSSANSPSGDQETQYF. The full variable domain, completed using reference TRBV7-2 and TRBJ2-5, is GAGVSQSPSNKVTEKGKDVELRCDPISGHTALYWYRQSLGQGLEFLIYFQGNSAPDKSGLPSDRFSAERTGGSVSTLTIQRTQQEDSAVYLCASSSANSPSGDQETQYFGPGTRLLVL.